These T cell receptor beta chains were read from a single sample in a study of T cell responses to AZD1222 COVID-19 vaccine. Sequencing used immunoSEQ multiplex PCR; TCRdb keeps in-frame clones, though not all of them. The sample consists of 70,000 to 100,000 clones, 80% to 95% of them appearing once. Here the sequenced sample was peripheral blood, taken 28 days after the second AZD1222 dose. The receptor source for this set is an adult who received the AZD1222 COVID-19 vaccine. The CDR3 runs from the conserved cysteine through the conserved F or W. Fields, in order: V gene, J gene, D gene, clone size, CDR3 protein, CDR3 DNA. D genes are given only for firm matches. For some rows the clone size is stated as once, few or many, or as a class when expanded; others skip it.

V: TRBV4-1
J: TRBJ1-2
D: -
size: few
CDR3: CASSRALQEGKIYGYTF
DNA: TGCGCCAGCAGCCGAGCCCTACAGGAGGGGAAGATCTATGGCTACACCTTC

V: TRBV6-7
J: TRBJ2-2
D: TRBD2
size: -
CDR3: CASSYSTSGGFTGELFF
DNA: TGTGCCAGCAGTTACTCGACTAGCGGGGGGTTCACCGGGGAGCTGTTTTTT

V: TRBV19
J: TRBJ1-2
D: TRBD1
size: -
CDR3: CASSTDDRGRVYGYTF
DNA: TGTGCCAGTAGTACCGATGACAGGGGGAGAGTCTATGGCTACACCTTC

V: TRBV2
J: TRBJ1-3
D: -
size: -
CDR3: CASSPFLGGNKVDGNTIYF
DNA: TGTGCCAGCAGCCCTTTTTTGGGGGGGAATAAGGTCGATGGAAACACCATATATTTT

V: TRBV29-1
J: TRBJ2-1
D: -
size: -
CDR3: CSGRTPQSYNEQFF
DNA: TGCAGCGGAAGGACTCCTCAATCCTACAATGAGCAGTTCTTC

V: TRBV11-1
J: TRBJ2-7
D: -
size: -
CDR3: CASSPRSRASYEQYF
DNA: TGTGCCAGCAGCCCCAGGTCCAGGGCATCCTACGAGCAGTACTTC

V: TRBV11-3
J: TRBJ2-5
D: TRBD1
size: -
CDR3: CASSLGLQGSGETQYF
DNA: TGTGCCAGCAGCTTAGGATTACAGGGGTCAGGAGAGACCCAGTACTTC

V: TRBV7-2
J: TRBJ2-4
D: TRBD2
size: -
CDR3: CASSHTSGGTLAKNIQYF
DNA: TGTGCCAGCAGCCACACTAGCGGGGGGACTCTAGCCAAAAACATTCAGTACTTC

V: TRBV3-1/TRBV3-2
J: TRBJ1-2
D: -
size: -
CDR3: CASSQDRATNYGYTF
DNA: TGTGCCAGCAGCCAAGACAGGGCGACTAACTATGGCTACACCTTC

V: TRBV10-3
J: TRBJ1-2
D: -
size: -
CDR3: CAISEAGSTYGYTF
DNA: TGTGCCATCAGTGAGGCGGGGAGTACCTATGGCTACACCTTC

V: TRBV18
J: TRBJ2-5
D: -
size: -
CDR3: CASSPQETQYF
DNA: TGTGCCAGCTCACCGCAAGAGACCCAGTACTTC

V: TRBV19
J: TRBJ2-6
D: TRBD1
size: -
CDR3: CASSDRGTGANVLTF
DNA: TGTGCCAGTAGTGACAGGGGGACTGGGGCCAACGTCCTGACTTTC

V: TRBV5-4
J: TRBJ2-7
D: TRBD2
size: -
CDR3: CASSPGLAGEQYF
DNA: TGTGCCAGCAGCCCGGGACTAGCTGGGGAGCAGTACTTC

V: TRBV30
J: TRBJ2-5
D: -
size: -
CDR3: CAWSVVLETQYF
DNA: TGTGCCTGGAGTGTAGTGTTGGAGACCCAGTACTTC

V: TRBV5-6
J: TRBJ2-1
D: TRBD2
size: -
CDR3: CASSSSGGGANEQFF
DNA: TGTGCCAGCAGCTCGTCGGGCGGGGGGGCTAATGAGCAGTTCTTC

V: TRBV7-9
J: TRBJ1-6
D: -
size: -
CDR3: CASSLAASPSSYNSPLHF
DNA: TGTGCCAGCAGCTTAGCAGCTTCCCCGAGCTCCTATAATTCACCCCTCCACTTT

V: TRBV27
J: TRBJ2-3
D: TRBD1
size: -
CDR3: CASSWTGTDTQYF
DNA: TGTGCCAGCAGTTGGACAGGGACAGATACGCAGTATTTT

V: TRBV29-1
J: TRBJ1-3
D: -
size: -
CDR3: CSVEDLKGGKSGNTIYF
DNA: TGCAGCGTTGAAGATCTAAAAGGGGGGAAATCGGGGAACACCATATATTTT

V: TRBV19
J: TRBJ1-4
D: -
size: -
CDR3: CASSVSGTDHEKLFF
DNA: TGTGCCAGTAGTGTCTCCGGGACGGACCATGAAAAACTGTTTTTT

V: TRBV11-2
J: TRBJ2-6
D: -
size: -
CDR3: CASSYTRTSGANVLTF
DNA: TGTGCCAGCAGCTACACAAGGACTTCTGGGGCCAACGTCCTGACTTTC

V: TRBV9
J: TRBJ2-3
D: TRBD2
size: once
CDR3: CASQAGGHTDTQYF
DNA: TGTGCCAGCCAAGCGGGGGGACACACAGATACGCAGTATTTT

V: TRBV7-9
J: TRBJ1-2
D: TRBD1
size: -
CDR3: CASSSITGTGADGYTF
DNA: TGTGCCAGCAGCTCAATCACCGGGACAGGGGCTGATGGCTACACCTTC

V: TRBV3-1/TRBV3-2
J: TRBJ1-6
D: TRBD1
size: -
CDR3: CASSQGDRVQSSYNSPLHF
DNA: TGTGCCAGCAGCCAAGGGGACAGGGTACAAAGTTCCTATAATTCACCCCTCCACTTT

V: TRBV7-6
J: TRBJ2-1
D: TRBD2
size: -
CDR3: CASSSALAGGYNEQFF
DNA: TGTGCCAGCAGCTCTGCTTTGGCGGGGGGTTACAATGAGCAGTTCTTC

V: TRBV11-3
J: TRBJ1-2
D: -
size: once
CDR3: CASSLDRGTNYGYTF
DNA: TGTGCCAGCAGCTTAGATCGAGGGACAAATTATGGCTACACCTTC

V: TRBV7-8
J: TRBJ2-3
D: TRBD2
size: -
CDR3: CASSSAGGPNTDTQYF
DNA: TGTGCCAGCAGCTCGGCGGGGGGGCCGAACACAGATACGCAGTATTTT

V: TRBV30
J: TRBJ1-1
D: TRBD1
size: -
CDR3: CAWSVGRGRTEAFF
DNA: TGTGCCTGGAGTGTAGGAAGGGGGCGAACTGAAGCTTTCTTT

V: TRBV10-2
J: TRBJ1-5
D: -
size: -
CDR3: CASSPQGWEQPQHF
DNA: TGCGCCAGCAGCCCACAGGGTTGGGAGCAGCCCCAGCATTTT

V: TRBV6-5
J: TRBJ1-5
D: -
size: -
CDR3: CASTAGLNQPQHF
DNA: TGTGCCAGCACAGCTGGGCTAAATCAGCCCCAGCATTTT

V: TRBV6-5
J: TRBJ2-7
D: -
size: -
CDR3: CASSPTPTGSYEQYF
DNA: TGTGCCAGCAGTCCAACCCCGACAGGTTCCTACGAGCAGTACTTC

V: TRBV30
J: TRBJ2-5
D: -
size: -
CDR3: CAWSVLRGTVETQYF
DNA: TGTGCCTGGAGTGTACTGCGGGGCACGGTGGAGACCCAGTACTTC

V: TRBV29-1
J: TRBJ2-5
D: TRBD2
size: -
CDR3: CSVKGTSGVKETQYF
DNA: TGCAGCGTCAAAGGGACTAGCGGGGTCAAAGAGACCCAGTACTTC

V: TRBV12-5
J: TRBJ1-5
D: -
size: -
CDR3: CASEPDLEGIRVYSNQPQHF
DNA: TGTGCTAGTGAGCCCGACCTTGAGGGAATTCGGGTTTATAGCAATCAGCCCCAGCATTTT

V: TRBV6-2/TRBV6-3
J: TRBJ2-3
D: TRBD2
size: -
CDR3: CASSYSWLVAGASDTQYF
DNA: TGTGCCAGCAGTTACTCGTGGTTAGTAGCGGGGGCCTCGGATACGCAGTATTTT

V: TRBV13
J: TRBJ2-3
D: -
size: -
CDR3: CASSLFLGGVKADTQYF
DNA: TGTGCCAGCAGCTTATTCTTAGGCGGGGTAAAGGCAGATACGCAGTATTTT

V: TRBV27
J: TRBJ2-7
D: TRBD1
size: -
CDR3: CASSPRGTGPYEQYF
DNA: TGTGCCAGCTCCCCGAGAGGGACAGGGCCCTACGAGCAGTACTTC

V: TRBV19
J: TRBJ1-3
D: -
size: -
CDR3: CASSSGLGSGNTIYF
DNA: TGTGCCAGTAGTAGTGGCCTCGGCTCTGGAAACACCATATATTTT